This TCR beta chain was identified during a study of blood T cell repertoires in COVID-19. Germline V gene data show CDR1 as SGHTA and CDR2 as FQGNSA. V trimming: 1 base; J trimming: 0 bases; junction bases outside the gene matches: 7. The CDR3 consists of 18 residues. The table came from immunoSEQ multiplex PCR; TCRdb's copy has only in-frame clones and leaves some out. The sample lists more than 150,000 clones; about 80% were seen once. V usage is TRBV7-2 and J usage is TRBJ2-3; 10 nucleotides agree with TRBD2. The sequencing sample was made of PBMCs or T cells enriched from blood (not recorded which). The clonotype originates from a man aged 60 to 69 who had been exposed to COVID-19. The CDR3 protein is CASSLVTSGITSTDTQYF. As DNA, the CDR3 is TGTGCCAGCAGCTTAGTAACTAGCGGGATTACTAGCACAGATACGCAGTATTTT.